This section outlines one T cell receptor (beta chain) sequence together with its context. Original data processing: Amplified reference gene primers provided the basis for estimating nucleated cell counts. Sequencing was performed with immunoSEQ multiplex PCR; in TCRdb, only in-frame clones are kept and a portion is missing. V and J calls and clone size follow that table, whereas D and trimming were derived from the DNA. The sample has over 85,000 clones, under 75% seen once. This sample is part of a study of blood T cell repertoires in COVID-19. On the study more broadly: Sites in the United States, Italy and Spain provided acute and convalescent COVID-19 samples. Sources were T cells, B-cell-depleted T cells, or PBMCs; the material itself was cDNA or gDNA.

The CDR3 is made up of 11 amino acids. Deletions cut 3 bases from V and 10 bases from J, with 9 bases between. Looked up from germline, CDR1 is MDHEN and CDR2 is SYDVKM. This rearrangement joins TRBV28 to TRBJ1-2; D is ambiguous. This receptor was obtained from an older woman with acute or convalescent COVID-19. Material: peripheral blood. The CDR3 sequence is CASSLSNDYTF. The CDR3 nucleotides are TGTGCCAGCAGTTTGTCTAATGACTACACCTTC.